A selection of T cell receptor beta chains follows, all from one sample in a study of CD4 T cells in relation to SARS-CoV-2 and coronaviruses. Generated by immunoSEQ multiplex PCR, the TCRdb table keeps only in-frame clones and is missing some. The sample yields roughly 10,000 clones, 70% to 80% seen once. Antigens for these TCRs are unknown. Sample: CD4+ T cells from PBMCs, cultured in vitro. Receptors were obtained from a human donor in good health. Both conserved end residues are part of each CDR3. Fields, in order: clone size, J gene, D gene, V gene, CDR3 protein, CDR3 DNA. A D gene is named only where the DNA matches it firmly. The listing skips clone size in some rows; elsewhere it reads once, few, many or a size class.

clone size: NA; J gene: TRBJ2-3; D gene: NA; V gene: TRBV11-2; CDR3 protein: CASSPPWGTDTQYF; CDR3 DNA: TGTGCCAGCAGCCCGCCCTGGGGCACAGATACGCAGTATTTT
clone size: NA; J gene: TRBJ1-2; D gene: TRBD1; V gene: TRBV6-6; CDR3 protein: CASKDETGRYGYTF; CDR3 DNA: TGTGCCAGCAAAGATGAGACAGGGCGCTATGGCTACACCTTC
clone size: NA; J gene: TRBJ2-1; D gene: TRBD2; V gene: TRBV27; CDR3 protein: CASSSGTTRYNEQFF; CDR3 DNA: TGTGCCAGCAGCTCCGGGACTACCCGATACAATGAGCAGTTCTTC
clone size: few; J gene: TRBJ1-3; D gene: NA; V gene: TRBV2; CDR3 protein: CASSEGRANGNTIYF; CDR3 DNA: TGTGCCAGCAGTGAAGGCAGGGCAAACGGAAACACCATATATTTT
clone size: NA; J gene: TRBJ1-3; D gene: NA; V gene: TRBV19; CDR3 protein: CASTSELRGSVGNTIYF; CDR3 DNA: TGTGCCAGTACCTCCGAGTTGAGGGGGTCGGTAGGAAACACCATATATTTT
clone size: NA; J gene: TRBJ1-5; D gene: TRBD1; V gene: TRBV7-2; CDR3 protein: CASSLGQGYQPQHF; CDR3 DNA: TGTGCCAGCAGCTTAGGACAGGGGTATCAGCCCCAGCATTTT
clone size: NA; J gene: TRBJ1-5; D gene: NA; V gene: TRBV19; CDR3 protein: CASSFGPRQANQPQHF; CDR3 DNA: TGTGCCAGTAGCTTTGGCCCTCGACAGGCGAATCAGCCCCAGCATTTT
clone size: NA; J gene: TRBJ2-3; D gene: TRBD2; V gene: TRBV19; CDR3 protein: CASSMGLAGVRTDTQYF; CDR3 DNA: TGTGCCAGTAGTATGGGACTAGCGGGAGTAAGAACAGATACGCAGTATTTT
clone size: NA; J gene: TRBJ2-7; D gene: NA; V gene: TRBV5-4; CDR3 protein: CASSSTKGEYEQYF; CDR3 DNA: TGTGCCAGCAGCTCTACAAAGGGGGAGTACGAGCAGTACTTC
clone size: NA; J gene: TRBJ2-7; D gene: TRBD1; V gene: TRBV5-1; CDR3 protein: CASRFGQGAGEQYF; CDR3 DNA: TGCGCCAGCAGATTCGGACAGGGGGCGGGGGAGCAGTACTTC
clone size: once; J gene: TRBJ1-5; D gene: NA; V gene: TRBV4-1; CDR3 protein: CASSRAPGSGQPQHF; CDR3 DNA: TGCGCCAGCAGCCGCGCCCCAGGGTCAGGGCAGCCCCAGCATTTT
clone size: NA; J gene: TRBJ1-3; D gene: TRBD1; V gene: TRBV30; CDR3 protein: CAWTTLWDRGPGLSGNTIYF; CDR3 DNA: TGTGCCTGGACAACACTCTGGGACAGGGGGCCGGGGTTATCTGGAAACACCATATATTTT
clone size: NA; J gene: TRBJ2-3; D gene: NA; V gene: TRBV10-3; CDR3 protein: CAITGQGLHSDTQYF; CDR3 DNA: TGTGCCATCACTGGCCAGGGACTGCATTCAGATACGCAGTATTTT
clone size: NA; J gene: TRBJ2-5; D gene: TRBD2; V gene: TRBV7-2; CDR3 protein: CASSPFSGGITQTQYF; CDR3 DNA: TGTGCCAGCAGCCCCTTTAGCGGGGGGATCACACAGACCCAGTACTTC
clone size: NA; J gene: TRBJ1-2; D gene: TRBD1; V gene: TRBV6-5; CDR3 protein: CASSYDGQVYGYTF; CDR3 DNA: TGTGCCAGCAGTTACGACGGACAGGTCTATGGCTACACCTTC
clone size: NA; J gene: TRBJ1-5; D gene: NA; V gene: TRBV19; CDR3 protein: CASSLLGQSNQPQHF; CDR3 DNA: TGTGCCAGTAGTCTCTTGGGACAAAGCAATCAGCCCCAGCATTTT
clone size: NA; J gene: TRBJ2-3; D gene: NA; V gene: TRBV5-1; CDR3 protein: CASRWDYTDTQYF; CDR3 DNA: TGCGCCAGCAGGTGGGATTACACAGATACGCAGTATTTT
clone size: few; J gene: TRBJ2-1; D gene: TRBD2; V gene: TRBV4-1; CDR3 protein: CASSLLGLAVNEQFF; CDR3 DNA: TGCGCCAGCAGCCTCCTAGGGCTAGCGGTCAATGAGCAGTTCTTC
clone size: few; J gene: TRBJ1-6; D gene: NA; V gene: TRBV10-1; CDR3 protein: CASSEGSVGPLHF; CDR3 DNA: TGCGCCAGCAGTGAAGGGAGCGTCGGCCCCCTCCACTTT
clone size: NA; J gene: TRBJ2-7; D gene: TRBD1; V gene: TRBV5-1; CDR3 protein: CASSAPGTGKYEQYF; CDR3 DNA: TGCGCCAGCAGCGCACCCGGGACAGGGAAATACGAGCAGTACTTC
clone size: NA; J gene: TRBJ1-5; D gene: TRBD1; V gene: TRBV19; CDR3 protein: CASRDGQGRNQPQHF; CDR3 DNA: TGTGCCAGTAGGGACGGACAGGGTCGCAATCAGCCCCAGCATTTT
clone size: once; J gene: TRBJ1-2; D gene: TRBD1; V gene: TRBV7-2; CDR3 protein: CASSFRGRGRGYGYTF; CDR3 DNA: TGTGCCAGCAGCTTCAGGGGGAGGGGGCGCGGTTACGGCTACACCTTC
clone size: few; J gene: TRBJ2-7; D gene: NA; V gene: TRBV12-1; CDR3 protein: CASIVRYRVTYEQYF; CDR3 DNA: TGTGCCAGCATCGTCCGGTACAGGGTAACCTACGAGCAGTACTTC
clone size: few; J gene: TRBJ1-5; D gene: NA; V gene: TRBV12-5; CDR3 protein: CASGFEEPQHF; CDR3 DNA: TGTGCTAGTGGTTTTGAAGAGCCCCAGCATTTT
clone size: once; J gene: TRBJ1-5; D gene: NA; V gene: TRBV3-1/TRBV3-2; CDR3 protein: CASSQTTIGNQPQHF; CDR3 DNA: TGTGCCAGCAGCCAAACCACTATAGGGAATCAGCCTCAGCATTTT
clone size: NA; J gene: TRBJ1-2; D gene: NA; V gene: TRBV7-2; CDR3 protein: CASSLGGQAGF; CDR3 DNA: TGTGCCAGCAGCTTAGGGGGTCAGGCCGGTTTC
clone size: NA; J gene: TRBJ2-7; D gene: NA; V gene: TRBV5-1; CDR3 protein: CASSVPRDTVGEQYF; CDR3 DNA: TGCGCCAGCAGCGTCCCCCGGGACACCGTTGGCGAGCAGTACTTC